The clone carrying this TCR beta chain has just a few counts. Germline values: CDR1 SGHAT, CDR2 FQNNGV. Trimming removed 8 bases at V and 4 bases at J, with 22 bases between. The CDR3 sequence is 16 residues long. Three nested ARM-PCR rounds with V-beta and C-beta primers built TCRB libraries. TCRB-specific cDNA synthesis used 0.4 to 0.55 ug of total RNA. These TCRB libraries lack any described unique molecular identifiers. Each CDR3 protein gets one entry after TCRdb re-called the multiplex PCR reads with MiXCR. Of around 15,000 distinct CDR3 sequences listed, under 85% were seen once; the top ten hold around two fifths. The data were taken from a study of tumor-infiltrating lymphocytes in glioblastoma multiforme.

The chain recombines TRBV11-2 with TRBJ2-3; a weak D match, TRBD1 (5 bases). The origin of this receptor is a male donor with glioblastoma. The sample comprised brain tumor tissue. The CDR3 here is CASYFPDSTSSDTQYF. CDR3 in DNA: TGTGCCAGCTACTTCCCTGACAGTACGAGCTCAGATACGCAGTATTTT.